The 3 T cell receptor beta chains below were found in one sample sequenced in a study of blood T cell repertoires in COVID-19. The repertoire was sequenced with immunoSEQ multiplex PCR; TCRdb's copy has only in-frame clones and lacks some. The table lists 150,000 to 200,000 clones, approximately 79% of them singletons. The sequenced sample consisted of peripheral blood. The receptors stem from a woman aged 80 or older with acute or convalescent COVID-19.

The gene calls are TRBV7-6 and TRBJ2-1; 9 positions match TRBD2. Looked up from germline, CDR1 is SGHVS and CDR2 is FNYEAQ. The V and J ends lost 2 bases and 1 base, in that order; junction bases with no gene match: 3. This CDR3 has 16 amino acids. The CDR3 is CASSLFTSGSYNEQFF. CDR3 nucleotide sequence: TGTGCCAGCAGCTTATTTACTAGCGGGTCCTACAATGAGCAGTTCTTC.

The chain joins TRBV18 to TRBJ2-1; tentatively, D is TRBD2 (6 bases). CDR3 length equals 16 residues. The germline CDR1 and CDR2 sequences are KGHSH and LQKENI. The germline V and J ends were trimmed by 3 bases and 4 bases, with 16 bases remaining between them. The CDR3 DNA follows: TGTGCCAGCTCACCGGTCCCGGGACTTGGTTACAATGAGCAGTTCTTC. Translated, it gives CASSPVPGLGYNEQFF.

The J gene is TRBJ1-1, the V gene TRBV5-1; 9 bases match TRBD1. This CDR3 region has 13 residues. Trimming took 2 bases from V and 11 from J; bases not matched to a gene: 7. Per the germline V gene, CDR1 is SGHRS and CDR2 is YFSETQ. Written as DNA, the CDR3 is TGCGCCAGCAGCTTATTGGGGGACAGGGAGGCTTTCTTT. It specifies CASSLLGDREAFF.